This T cell receptor (beta chain) originates from a study of T cells after yellow fever vaccination. On the study more broadly: SMART-Seq v4 Ultra Low Input served to prepare low-cell-number fractions.

This CDR3 region has 16 residues. CDR1 is SGDLS and CDR2 is YYNGEE in the germline V gene. With 4 bases removed from V and 0 bases from J, the gap between germline ends came to 15 bases. Study results and limitations: Among primary-vaccination clones, most reappeared after the booster, at 95% to 96% for CD4 and 88% for CD8. Highly abundant clonotypes carried over from the bulk population could end up in FACS-sorted repertoires as contaminants.

TCRdb ran MiXCR on the 5' RACE reads and lists one entry per CDR3 protein. In the table there are some 150,000 distinct CDR3 sequences, less than 8.5% of which are singletons. This clonotype was counted ten times or more. What it binds is not known. This chain joins TRBV9 and TRBJ2-3; TRBD2 might be the D (6 bases). The TCR comes from a man aged 25 to 45 who received the YFV17D yellow fever vaccine. The sequencing used CD4+ T cells sorted from PBMCs, collected 10 days after the yellow fever booster vaccination. The CDR3 nucleotides read TGTGCCAGCAGCCTCCAAGCGGGCCCTAGCACAGATACGCAGTATTTT. Translation: CASSLQAGPSTDTQYF.